Listed here is a single T cell receptor (beta chain). Its antigen is unidentified. This CDR3 contains 14 residues. Germline V CDR1 and CDR2: SNHLY, FYNNEI. Unmatched junction bases numbered 6, after V lost 3 bases and J lost 5 bases. The isolated RNA, all of it, was reverse transcribed, so expressed TCRB transcripts were what got sequenced. Repertoires were generated with immunoSEQ multiplex PCR, while TCRdb's copy carries only in-frame clones and drops some. This table holds more than 100,000 clones, approximately 30% found once. This entry comes from a study of beta chain features in type 1 diabetes. Points from the study as a whole: In all four CD4+ subsets, TCRB CDR3 length was significantly, moderately reduced in type 1 diabetes.

This clonotype was sampled from a woman in her late teens or twenties with type 1 diabetes. The chain combines TRBV2 with TRBJ1-2, with 7 bases lining up with TRBD1. Material: central memory CD4+ T cells from blood. In DNA, the CDR3 is TGTGCCAGCAGTGAGGGGACAGCTATGTATGGCTACACCTTC. Translated: CASSEGTAMYGYTF.